Each of the 14 T cell receptor beta chains below was sequenced from the same sample in a study of blood T cell repertoires in COVID-19. Produced via immunoSEQ multiplex PCR; TCRdb's table is partial and in-frame only. Here the sample spans roughly 60,000 clones, roughly 83% being singletons. What was sequenced was peripheral blood. These receptor sequences come from a man aged 60 to 75 with COVID-19, enrolled during active disease.

The CDR3 DNA sequence: TGTGCCAGCAGCTTCAGGGGGTTTAATTCACCCCTCCACTTT. Translated: CASSFRGFNSPLHF. The chain is built from TRBV11-2 and TRBJ1-6; 7 bases are a match to TRBD1. This CDR3 has 14 residues. The germline V gene encodes CDR1 SGHAT and CDR2 FQNNGV. V shed 3 bases, J shed 6 bases, and the junction held 2 bases outside the gene matches.

V is TRBV5-5 and J is TRBJ2-1, with 7 bases matching TRBD1. CDR3 length: 17 amino acids. Germline V gives CDR1 SGHKS, CDR2 YYEKEE (reference sequence). V lost 0 bases to trimming and J lost 7 bases; unmatched junction nucleotides: 13. This chain's CDR3 is CASSLVYGQDTGNEQFF. CDR3 nucleotide sequence: TGTGCCAGCAGCTTGGTTTATGGACAGGACACGGGGAATGAGCAGTTCTTC.

This clone has only one observation. This chain uses TRBV29-1 with TRBJ2-7, with TRBD2 as a possible D gene (5 bases). The CDR3 contains 15 residues. Per germline, CDR1 SQVTM and CDR2 ANQGSEA. Trimming removed 4 bases at V and 9 bases at J, with 25 bases between. The chain's CDR3 is CSVGPHLRPGEGQYF. DNA for the CDR3: TGCAGCGTTGGCCCTCATCTAAGACCGGGCGAGGGGCAGTACTTC.

This clone was seen a single time. The genes are TRBV19 and TRBJ1-4; 8 nucleotides line up with TRBD1. The V gene end was trimmed by 6 bases and the J gene end by 7 bases; junction bases not matched to a gene: 7. This CDR3 region has 14 residues. The germline V gene has CDR1 LNHDA and CDR2 SQIVND (reference sequence). CDR3 region: CASSLGQGSEKLFF. The CDR3 DNA is TGTGCCAGTAGCCTAGGACAGGGTAGTGAAAAACTGTTTTTT. The full variable domain, in which reference TRBV19 and TRBJ1-4 provide the parts outside the CDR3, is DGGITQSPKYLFRKEGQNVTLSCEQNLNHDAMYWYRQDPGQGLRLIYYSQIVNDFQKGDIAEGYSVSREKKESFPLTVTSAQKNPTAFYLCASSLGQGSEKLFFGSGTQLSVL.

V usage is TRBV2 and J usage is TRBJ1-3; maybe TRBD1 (6 bases). The V end lost 6 bases, the J end lost 3 bases, and 15 bases lay between the germline ends. The CDR3 totals 15 residues. In germline, CDR1 is SNHLY, CDR2 FYNNEI. The CDR3 is CASSEQIGGGNTIYF. CDR3 nucleotide sequence: TGTGCCAGCAGCGAACAAATAGGGGGTGGAAACACCATATATTTT.

V is TRBV12-3 or TRBV12-4 and J is TRBJ2-1, with D possibly TRBD2 on 5 matching bases. CDR3 length equals 13 residues. V was shortened by 3 bases and J by 9 bases, with 12 bases between the two germline ends. CDR3 loop: CASSLFPAGEQFF. DNA for the CDR3: TGTGCCAGCAGTTTGTTCCCCGCGGGTGAGCAGTTCTTC.

The J gene is TRBJ1-5, the V gene TRBV3-1 (or the pseudogene TRBV3-2); no clear D gene. The CDR3 totals 12 residues. Per germline, CDR1 LGHDT and CDR2 YNNKEL (reference sequence). V dropped 4 bases and J dropped 9 bases, with 10 bases sitting between them. As DNA, the CDR3 is TGTGCCAGCAGCCTCGGAGGATCGCCCCAGCATTTT. Protein product: CASSLGGSPQHF.

This chain uses TRBV11-2 with TRBJ2-7, with no clear D. The ends were cut back, 2 bases at V and 0 bases at J, with 2 bases in the middle. There are 12 residues in the CDR3. Germline CDR1 is SGHAT and CDR2 is FQNNGV. The CDR3 spells CASSLLSYEQYF. In nucleotides, the CDR3 is TGTGCCAGCAGCTTACTCTCCTACGAGCAGTACTTC.

This chain links TRBV10-3 with TRBJ2-2; D not resolved. This CDR3 has 15 amino acids. The V gene's germline CDR1 is ENHRY and CDR2 SYGVKD. V gave up 8 bases and J gave up 1 base, with 14 bases separating them. Here the CDR3 reads CAISLPPRNTGELFF. In DNA, the CDR3 is TGTGCCATCTCCCTCCCCCCTAGGAACACCGGGGAGCTGTTTTTT.

The chain combines TRBV24-1 with TRBJ1-2; the match to TRBD1 covers 7 bases. The CDR3 has 13 residues. V shed 9 bases and J 7 bases; nucleotides not matched to a gene: 10. Germline values: CDR1 KGHDR, CDR2 SFDVKD. The CDR3 DNA reads TGTGCCACCCAGACTCGACAGGGCGGTGGCTACACCTTC. Protein: CATQTRQGGGYTF.

The chain recombines TRBV5-1 with TRBJ2-2, with 11 bases lining up with TRBD2. After removal of 3 bases from V and 7 bases from J, the junction contained 5 bases not matched to a gene. This CDR3 has 15 residues. The germline V gene has CDR1 SGHRS and CDR2 YFSETQ. The CDR3 protein is CASSWSTSGSGELFF. CDR3 nucleotides: TGCGCCAGCAGCTGGAGTACTAGCGGGAGCGGGGAGCTGTTTTTT.

The rearrangement uses TRBV11-2 and TRBJ1-5, with D perhaps matching TRBD1 (5 bases). V dropped 6 bases and J dropped 1 base, with 16 bases sitting between them. Germline lookup yields CDR1 SGHAT and CDR2 FQNNGV. The CDR3 contains 16 residues. The CDR3 protein is CASRLLGRGSNQPQHF. CDR3 in DNA: TGTGCCAGCAGACTGCTTGGTCGGGGGAGCAATCAGCCCCAGCATTTT.

The chain couples TRBV6-4 to TRBJ2-1; 13 nucleotides align to TRBD2. CDR1 is MRHNA, CDR2 SNTAGT, per germline. The CDR3 length is 16 residues. V was pared by 6 bases and J by 4 bases, with 6 bases of the junction left unmatched. CDR3 coding DNA: TGTGCCAGCAGCCCTGGGACTAGCGGGATTTACAATGAGCAGTTCTTC. Its translation: CASSPGTSGIYNEQFF.

J is TRBJ1-4 and V is TRBV5-4, with TRBD1 as a possible D gene (5 bases). Trimming stripped 6 bases from V and 1 base from J, with 16 bases between. The length of the CDR3 is 16 residues. CDR1 is SGHNT, CDR2 YYREEE, per germline (reference sequence). The DNA for the CDR3 is TGTGCCAGCACATCCACGGGGGGGGTAACTAATGAAAAACTGTTTTTT. Translation gives CASTSTGGVTNEKLFF.